These T cell receptor beta chains were read from a single sample in a study of cytomegalovirus exposure and HLA in healthy donors. Data came from immunoSEQ multiplex PCR; TCRdb stores just in-frame clones and leaves some out. In all, the sample yields 200,000 to 250,000 clones. The sequencing sample was made of PBMCs. These receptors were collected from a girl aged 2 to 9 in good health and CMV-seropositive. CDR3s include the opening cysteine and the closing phenylalanine or tryptophan. Each record gives: J gene, clone size, D gene, V gene, CDR3 DNA, CDR3 protein. A D gene is named only where the DNA matches it firmly. Size is omitted from some rows. Given values are once, few, many or a class for expanded clones.

>TRBJ1-2|NA|TRBD1|TRBV9
TGTGCCAGCAGCGAGCGAGGGGGCGTGGGCTATGGCTACACCTTC
CASSERGGVGYGYTF
>TRBJ2-6|NA|NA|TRBV27
TGTGCCAGCAGTTTATCACACTCTGGGGCCAACGTCCTGACTTTC
CASSLSHSGANVLTF
>TRBJ1-4|NA|NA|TRBV13
TGTGCCAGCAGCTTAGGGCAGGGGAGTGAAAAACTGTTTTTT
CASSLGQGSEKLFF
>TRBJ2-7|NA|NA|TRBV5-1
TGCGCCAGCAGCCAATCGTCTAGGCCCCACCCAACCTACGAGCAGTACTTC
CASSQSSRPHPTYEQYF
>TRBJ2-3|NA|TRBD1|TRBV2
TGTGCCAGCAGGTTAATACCGGGACAGGCCACGAAGTTTAGCACAGATACGCAGTATTTT
CASRLIPGQATKFSTDTQYF
>TRBJ2-1|large|TRBD1|TRBV7-9
TGTGCCAGCAGCTCCGGGACAGGAATTTACAATGAGCAGTTCTTC
CASSSGTGIYNEQFF
>TRBJ2-1|NA|NA|TRBV15
TGTGCCACCAGCAGATACAGGGCGTCCTTAAACAATGAGCAGTTCTTC
CATSRYRASLNNEQFF
>TRBJ1-5|NA|NA|TRBV19
TGTGCCAGTAGTCCGGCTAGGGGTCATCAGCCCCAGCATTTT
CASSPARGHQPQHF
>TRBJ1-2|NA|NA|TRBV19
TGTGCCAGTAGTATTAGAGGGCAGGACTATGGCTACACCTTC
CASSIRGQDYGYTF
>TRBJ2-7|NA|TRBD1|TRBV7-2
TGTGCCAGCAGCTCAGTAGGAGGGACAGGGGTCGAGCAGCACTTC
CASSSVGGTGVEQHF
>TRBJ1-5|NA|TRBD1|TRBV28
TGTGCCAGCAGTTCCTCTCTCAGGGGGAATCGGCCCCAGCATTTT
CASSSSLRGNRPQHF
>TRBJ1-5|NA|NA|TRBV9
TGTGCCAGCAGTTATTTGTCTGGAGGCAATCAGCCCCAGCATTTT
CASSYLSGGNQPQHF
>TRBJ1-5|NA|NA|TRBV28
TGTGCCAGCAGGCTACTAAGTCAGCCCCAGCATTTT
CASRLLSQPQHF
>TRBJ1-2|NA|NA|TRBV2
TGTGCCAGCAGTGACTACTCGGGTGGGGCAGTAAGCTATGGCTACACCTTC
CASSDYSGGAVSYGYTF
>TRBJ1-2|NA|NA|TRBV5-5
TGTGCCAGCAGCTTGGAACTTGGCTACACCTTC
CASSLELGYTF
>TRBJ2-3|NA|NA|TRBV10-1
TGCGCCAGCAGCGACCGGTCCCGGGACACAGATACGCAGTATTTT
CASSDRSRDTDTQYF
>TRBJ2-5|NA|TRBD2|TRBV7-9
TGTGCCAGCAGCCCACTAAGGCTAGCGGGAGATGAGACCCAGTACTTC
CASSPLRLAGDETQYF
>TRBJ2-1|NA|TRBD2|TRBV6-5
TGTGCCAGCAGTTCGCCGACTAGCGGGCTACCAAATGAGCAGTTCTTC
CASSSPTSGLPNEQFF
>TRBJ2-4|NA|TRBD2|TRBV10-3
TGTGCCATCAGTGGCGACGGGGGGGGGAAAAACATTCAGTACTTC
CAISGDGGGKNIQYF
>TRBJ1-5|NA|NA|TRBV28
TGTGCCAGCAGTCCGTATCCAGGGGTTGCGTGGCAGCCCCAGCATTTT
CASSPYPGVAWQPQHF
>TRBJ2-3|NA|NA|TRBV30
TGTGCCTGGAGTGTAGCCAGGGGTTGGACAGATACGCAGTATTTT
CAWSVARGWTDTQYF
>TRBJ2-5|NA|NA|TRBV6-5
TGTGCCAGCAGGCGGGACTTCCAAGAGACCCAGTACTTC
CASRRDFQETQYF
>TRBJ2-7|NA|NA|TRBV7-2
TGTGCCAGCAGCTTAGGACAAAGCTCCTACGAGCAGTACTTC
CASSLGQSSYEQYF
>TRBJ1-1|NA|NA|TRBV18
TGTGCCAGCTCACGACCCGACAGGGAAGCTTTCTTT
CASSRPDREAFF
>TRBJ2-3|NA|NA|TRBV7-9
TGTGCCAGCCGGTCGTTTAGGGGAACAGATACGCAGTATTTT
CASRSFRGTDTQYF
>TRBJ2-3|NA|NA|TRBV6-4
TGTGCCAGCAGTGTGGGCTTTGGGGATACGCAGTATTTT
CASSVGFGDTQYF
>TRBJ2-2|NA|NA|TRBV2
TGTGCCAGCAGGCTAGCGCACACCGGGGAGCTGTTTTTT
CASRLAHTGELFF
>TRBJ2-1|NA|TRBD2|TRBV4-1
TGCGCCAGCAGCCAAGTAGGACTAGTTACCTACAATGAGCAGTTCTTC
CASSQVGLVTYNEQFF
>TRBJ1-1|NA|NA|TRBV7-9
TGTGCCAGCAGCTCTCTCGTAAACACTGAAGCTTTCTTT
CASSSLVNTEAFF
>TRBJ1-1|NA|NA|TRBV7-2
TGTGCCAGCAGGGCACCGGGGAAAAAGGGTGCTTTCTTT
CASRAPGKKGAFF
>TRBJ2-7|NA|NA|TRBV28
TGTGCCAGCAGTGACCCCGGAGGCCTCTACGAGCAGTACTTC
CASSDPGGLYEQYF
>TRBJ1-2|NA|NA|TRBV25-1
TGTGCCAGCAGTCCCCTCGGGGGGCGCGAGGACTATGGCTACACCTTC
CASSPLGGREDYGYTF
>TRBJ2-3|NA|NA|TRBV18
TGTGCCAGCTCCCGGTCGGTTGTTGCGGAGAGTTGGGATACGCAGTATTTT
CASSRSVVAESWDTQYF
>TRBJ2-5|NA|NA|TRBV30
TGTGCCTGGAGTGTAGGGGCGCGAATTCTTAAAGAGACCCAGTACTTC
CAWSVGARILKETQYF
>TRBJ2-7|NA|TRBD1|TRBV2
TGTGCCTCCTCCTCCGGGACAGGGACCTACGAGCAGTACTTC
CASSSGTGTYEQYF
>TRBJ2-7|NA|NA|TRBV27
TGTGCCAGCAGTCCTGACGCGGTAATCTCCTACGAGCAGTACTTC
CASSPDAVISYEQYF
>TRBJ1-3|NA|NA|TRBV7-2
TGTGCCAGCAGCTTAACTCCGGGACTGACCTCTGGAAACACCATATATTTT
CASSLTPGLTSGNTIYF
>TRBJ1-1|NA|NA|TRBV4-2
TGTGCCAGCAGCCAAACTGCGGGGGGGAACACTGAAGCTTTCTTT
CASSQTAGGNTEAFF
>TRBJ2-3|NA|TRBD2|TRBV19
TGTGCCAGTAGAAGGCCGGGACTAGCGGGAGGAGGGGACACAGATACGCAGTATTTT
CASRRPGLAGGGDTDTQYF
>TRBJ2-1|NA|NA|TRBV5-6
TGTGCCAGCAGCTTGGGGCAGGGTATACCTTTTTCCTACAATGAGCAGTTCTTC
CASSLGQGIPFSYNEQFF
>TRBJ2-1|NA|TRBD2|TRBV25-1
TGTGCCAGCAGTGAGCCGGGACTAGCGGGAGGTCATGAGCAGTTCTTC
CASSEPGLAGGHEQFF
>TRBJ1-5|NA|TRBD1|TRBV18
TGTGCCAGCTCACCAATGTTTCTTCAGGGGGCTTATCAGCCCCAGCATTTT
CASSPMFLQGAYQPQHF
>TRBJ2-1|NA|NA|TRBV23-1
TGCGCCAGCAGTCAGGCTGAGCAGTTCTTC
CASSQAEQFF